The source of this T cell receptor (beta chain) is a study of cytomegalovirus exposure and HLA in healthy donors. Turning to this clone: What it recognizes is unknown.

Study results and limitations: Immune exposure information available was restricted to CMV serostatus. For most subjects, TCR beta sequences were reported to predict HLA-A and HLA-B alleles with accuracy.

The PCR was carried out with 60 Vbeta primers and 13 Jbeta primers. Repertoires were generated with immunoSEQ multiplex PCR, while TCRdb's copy carries only in-frame clones and drops some. The sample contains some 150,000 clones, roughly 71% of which appear only once. This CDR3 is 19 amino acids long. V shed 0 bases and J 2 bases; nucleotides not matched to a gene: 10. Germline assignment: CDR1 SGHRS and CDR2 YFSETQ. The sequence was obtained from a woman in her forties in good health and CMV-seronegative. Sample: PBMCs. The V and J genes are TRBV5-1 and TRBJ2-3; 12 bases align to TRBD2. CDR3 in DNA: TGCGCCAGCAGCTTGGAGGATCTAGCGGGGGGGCGGATCACAGATACGCAGTATTTT. Amino acid sequence: CASSLEDLAGGRITDTQYF.